The present T cell receptor beta chain was sequenced within a study of blood T cell repertoires in COVID-19. Using immunoSEQ multiplex PCR, the repertoire was profiled, and TCRdb retains in-frame clones only, with some absent. The sample has 200,000 to 250,000 clones; around four fifths are singletons. This clone appeared many times. CDR3 length: 13 residues. Trimming took 6 bases from V and 4 from J, leaving 9 bases between them. Sequenced material: PBMCs or T cells enriched from blood (not recorded which). This chain uses TRBV12-3 or TRBV12-4 with TRBJ2-2, with unresolved D. This receptor was obtained from a woman aged 45-59 years who had been exposed to COVID-19. The CDR3 here is CASSHALTGELFF. The CDR3 DNA is TGTGCCAGCAGCCATGCACTCACCGGGGAGCTGTTTTTT.